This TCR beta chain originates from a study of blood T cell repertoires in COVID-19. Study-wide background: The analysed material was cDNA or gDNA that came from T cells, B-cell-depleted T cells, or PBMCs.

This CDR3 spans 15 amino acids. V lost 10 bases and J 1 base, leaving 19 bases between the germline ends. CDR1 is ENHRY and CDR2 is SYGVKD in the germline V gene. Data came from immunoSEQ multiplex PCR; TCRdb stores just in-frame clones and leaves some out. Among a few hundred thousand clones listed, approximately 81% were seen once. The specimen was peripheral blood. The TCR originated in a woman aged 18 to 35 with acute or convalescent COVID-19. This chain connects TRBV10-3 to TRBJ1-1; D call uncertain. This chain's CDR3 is CATNSKTETNTEAFF. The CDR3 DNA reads TGTGCCACCAATAGTAAAACAGAGACGAACACTGAAGCTTTCTTT.